Sequencing of this T cell receptor (beta chain) was carried out in a study of OX40 agonist ivuxolimab in advanced cancers. Background on the study: Cancers in dose escalation were hepatocellular, melanoma, renal cell and head and neck.

Comments on this clone: Its specificity is unknown.

Peripheral blood came from all dose cohorts at three timepoints. V was clipped by 6 bases and J by 1 base, with 11 bases between them. The germline CDR1 and CDR2 sequences are SGHNT and YYREEE (reference sequence). This CDR3 is built from 14 residues. Whole-study findings and limits: The study found that CD8+ T cells averaged more expanded clones than CD4+. Individuals who were partial responders at 0.1-3.0 mg/kg had clonal expansion that ranked among the lowest.

Assay used: immunoSEQ multiplex PCR; TCRdb lists only in-frame clones, some missing. The table has about 72,000 clones, nearly 90% seen once; the top ten hold 2.5%. The TCR sequence derives from an adult with an advanced solid tumor such as melanoma, head and neck, liver or kidney cancer. This rearrangement joins TRBV5-4 to TRBJ1-5; D remains unclear. This specimen was CD4+ or CD8+ T cells sorted from blood, taken in a trial of the OX40 agonist ivuxolimab. DNA of the CDR3: TGTGCCAGCAACAACAAGGGAAGCAATCAGCCCCAGCATTTT. Its translation: CASNNKGSNQPQHF.